This T cell receptor beta chain was captured in a study of beta chain features in type 1 diabetes. Study conclusions and caveats: Sequencing the cDNA could make cells with high TCR expression show up more than they should. The naive, central memory and Treg TCRB repertoires of patients appeared to be more similar to one another than those of healthy donors.

As for this clone: As yet, its antigen is unknown. The sample holds other DNA sequences that translate to the same CDR3.

The entirety of the isolated RNA underwent reverse transcription, so expressed TCRB transcripts were sequenced. Assay used: immunoSEQ multiplex PCR; TCRdb lists only in-frame clones, some missing. The sample contains fewer than 400,000 clones, 6.5% to 10% of which appear only once. The sequenced sample consisted of central memory CD4+ T cells from blood. The receptor's source is a woman younger than 30 in good health.

This CDR3 reads CAISEGGTSGSYEQYF. The CDR3 DNA follows: TGTGCCATCAGTGAAGGGGGGACTAGCGGGAGCTACGAGCAGTACTTC. The chain uses TRBV10-3 and TRBJ2-7; 14 bases map to TRBD2. There are 16 residues in the CDR3. With 3 bases clipped from V and 3 bases from J, the junction kept 4 bases outside the gene matches. The V gene's germline CDR1 is ENHRY and CDR2 SYGVKD.